This record looks at one T cell receptor beta chain sequence and its context. The data were taken from a study of blood T cell repertoires in COVID-19. Study-wide background: Samples of COVID-19 (acute and convalescent) were obtained from the United States, Italy and Spain. Nucleic acid was either cDNA or gDNA, and it came from T cells, B-cell-depleted T cells, or PBMCs.

Germline values: CDR1 LGHDT, CDR2 YNNKEL (reference sequence). This CDR3 is 15 amino acids long. V lost 3 bases and J 7 bases, leaving 18 bases between the germline ends. In the source study's methods: Amplification from reference gene primers served as the basis for estimated nucleated cell counts. Assay: immunoSEQ multiplex PCR; the TCRdb copy retains only in-frame clones and omits some. The DNA gave D and trimming, while V, J and clone size come from that table. The sample carries roughly 300,000 clones, 80% to 85% recorded once. J is TRBJ1-1 and V is TRBV3-1 (or the pseudogene TRBV3-2); unclear D gene. The TCR sequence derives from a woman aged 55 to 70 with active or convalescent COVID-19. The specimen sequenced was peripheral blood. CDR3 region: CASSQNGGRYFEAFF. Written as DNA, the CDR3 is TGTGCCAGCAGCCAGAACGGAGGCAGGTATTTTGAAGCTTTCTTT.